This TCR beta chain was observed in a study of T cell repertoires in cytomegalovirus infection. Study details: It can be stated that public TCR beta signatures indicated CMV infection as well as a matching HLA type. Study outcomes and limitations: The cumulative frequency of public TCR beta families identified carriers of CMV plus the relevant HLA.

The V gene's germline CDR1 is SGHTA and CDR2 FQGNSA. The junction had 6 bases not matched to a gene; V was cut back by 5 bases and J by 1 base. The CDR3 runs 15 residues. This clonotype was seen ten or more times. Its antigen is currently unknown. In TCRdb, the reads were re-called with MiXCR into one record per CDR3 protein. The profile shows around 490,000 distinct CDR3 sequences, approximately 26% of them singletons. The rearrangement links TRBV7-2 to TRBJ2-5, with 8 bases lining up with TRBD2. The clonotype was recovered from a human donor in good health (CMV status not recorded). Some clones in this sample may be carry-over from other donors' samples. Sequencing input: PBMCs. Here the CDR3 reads CASSMTSELQETQYF. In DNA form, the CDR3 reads TGTGCCAGCAGCATGACTAGCGAGCTCCAAGAGACCCAGTACTTC. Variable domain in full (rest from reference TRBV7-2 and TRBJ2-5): GAGVSQSPSNKVTEKGKDVELRCDPISGHTALYWYRQSLGQGLEFLIYFQGNSAPDKSGLPSDRFSAERTGGSVSTLTIQRTQQEDSAVYLCASSMTSELQETQYFGPGTRLLVL.